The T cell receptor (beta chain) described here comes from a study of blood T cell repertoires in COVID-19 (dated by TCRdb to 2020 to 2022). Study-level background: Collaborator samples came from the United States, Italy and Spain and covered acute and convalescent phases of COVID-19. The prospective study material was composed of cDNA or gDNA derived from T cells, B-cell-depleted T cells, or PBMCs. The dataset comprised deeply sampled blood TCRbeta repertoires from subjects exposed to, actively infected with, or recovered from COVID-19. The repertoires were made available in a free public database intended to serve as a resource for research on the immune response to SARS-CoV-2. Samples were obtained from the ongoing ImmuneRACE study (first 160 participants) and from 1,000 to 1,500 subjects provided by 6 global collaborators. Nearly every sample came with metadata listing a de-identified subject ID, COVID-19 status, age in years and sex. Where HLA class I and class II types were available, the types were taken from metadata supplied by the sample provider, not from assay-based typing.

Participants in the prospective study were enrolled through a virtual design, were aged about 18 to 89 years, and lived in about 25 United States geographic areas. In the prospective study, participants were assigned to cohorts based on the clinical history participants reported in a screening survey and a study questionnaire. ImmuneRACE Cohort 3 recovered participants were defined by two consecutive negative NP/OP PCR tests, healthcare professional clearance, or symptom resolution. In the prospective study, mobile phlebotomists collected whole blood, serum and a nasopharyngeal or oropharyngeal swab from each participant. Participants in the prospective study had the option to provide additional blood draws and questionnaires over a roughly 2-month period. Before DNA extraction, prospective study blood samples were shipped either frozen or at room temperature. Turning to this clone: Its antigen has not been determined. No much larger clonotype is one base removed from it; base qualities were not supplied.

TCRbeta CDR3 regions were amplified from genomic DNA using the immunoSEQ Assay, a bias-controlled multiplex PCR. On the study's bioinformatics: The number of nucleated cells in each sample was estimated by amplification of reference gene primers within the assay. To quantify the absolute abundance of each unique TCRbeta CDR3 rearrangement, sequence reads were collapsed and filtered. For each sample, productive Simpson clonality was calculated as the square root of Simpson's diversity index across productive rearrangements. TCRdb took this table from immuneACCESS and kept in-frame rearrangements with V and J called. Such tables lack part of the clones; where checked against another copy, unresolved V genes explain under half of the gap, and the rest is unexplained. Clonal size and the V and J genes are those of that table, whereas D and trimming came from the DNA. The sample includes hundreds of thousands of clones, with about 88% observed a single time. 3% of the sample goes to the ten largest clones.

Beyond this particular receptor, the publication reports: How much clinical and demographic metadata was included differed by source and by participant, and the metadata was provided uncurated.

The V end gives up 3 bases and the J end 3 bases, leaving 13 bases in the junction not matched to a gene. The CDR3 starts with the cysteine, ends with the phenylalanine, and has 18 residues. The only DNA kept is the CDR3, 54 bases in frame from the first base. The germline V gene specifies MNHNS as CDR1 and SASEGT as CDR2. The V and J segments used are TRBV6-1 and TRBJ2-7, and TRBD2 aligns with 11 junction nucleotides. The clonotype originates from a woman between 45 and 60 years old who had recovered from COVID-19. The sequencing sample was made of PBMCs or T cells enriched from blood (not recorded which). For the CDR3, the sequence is CASSDGTSGRDSLYEQYF. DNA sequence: TGTGCCAGCAGTGATGGAACTAGCGGGAGAGATTCGCTCTACGAGCAGTACTTC.